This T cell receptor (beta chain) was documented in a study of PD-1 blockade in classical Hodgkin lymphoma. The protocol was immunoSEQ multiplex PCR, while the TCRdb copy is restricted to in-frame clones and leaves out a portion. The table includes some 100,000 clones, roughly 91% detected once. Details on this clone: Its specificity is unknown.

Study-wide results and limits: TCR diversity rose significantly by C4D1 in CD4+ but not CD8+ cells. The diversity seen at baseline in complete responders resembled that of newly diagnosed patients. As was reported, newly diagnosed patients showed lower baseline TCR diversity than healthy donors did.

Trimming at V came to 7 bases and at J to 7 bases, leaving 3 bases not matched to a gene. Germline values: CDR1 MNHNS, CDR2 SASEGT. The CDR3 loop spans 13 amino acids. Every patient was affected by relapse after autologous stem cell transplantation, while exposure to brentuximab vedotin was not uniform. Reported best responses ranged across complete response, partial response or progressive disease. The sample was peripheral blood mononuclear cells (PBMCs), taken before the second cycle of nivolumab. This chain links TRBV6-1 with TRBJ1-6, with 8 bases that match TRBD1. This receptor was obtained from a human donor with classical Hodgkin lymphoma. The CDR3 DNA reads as TGTGCCAGCATCCGGACAGGGAATTCACCCCTCCACTTT. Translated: CASIRTGNSPLHF.